This T cell receptor beta chain was observed in a study of regulatory T cells in long-lasting Graves disease (dated by TCRdb to about 2021). For the wider study: Newly diagnosed Graves' disease patients had taken antithyroid drugs for less than 3 months. A total of roughly 33 samples underwent TCR sequencing: about 13 from persistent and some 20 from newly diagnosed Graves' disease patients. This study used TCR sequencing and RNA sequencing of peripheral blood to compare persistent Graves' disease patients against newly diagnosed Graves' disease patients. The study was conducted in China and was registered as a clinical trial. Broader findings and caveats from the paper: Patients with persistent disease shared more public clonotypes (under 3,000) than newly diagnosed patients did (966). Only the TCR beta chain was sequenced and analyzed. The authors noted that the small sample size was a limitation that may lower accuracy. Persistent Graves' disease patients showed lower TCR Shannon entropy and fewer highly expanded clones than newly diagnosed patients, suggesting clonal expansion. Persistent disease showed preferential use of TRBV28, TRBJ1-2 and TRBJ2-5, whereas newly diagnosed disease favored TRBV20-1 and TRBJ2-1. Only peripheral blood was studied, because thyroid tissue, the primary lesion, was inaccessible.

Libraries were made using multiplex PCR. The instrument given in TCRdb is Illumina HiSeq 4000. iRepertoire HTBI primers and Arm-PCR amplification of CDR3 regions were used to construct TCR beta libraries. PCR products were gel purified before sequencing. Turning to the authors' computational methods: Gene usage analysis of CDR3 amino acid clonotypes relied on the roughly 58 TRBV and 12 to 15 TRBJ segments identified across samples. Filtered high-quality paired reads were merged into contigs using COPE and FqMerger. Contigs were aligned with BLAST to IMGT TRBV, TRBD and TRBJ reference genes, and CDR3 was defined per IMGT. Clonotypes above 0.1% frequency were classified as highly expanded clones. Shannon entropy was used to measure repertoire diversity, and the Gini coefficient was used to measure V-J evenness. Clonotypes shared by more than one individual were considered public. TCRdb's own reprocessing of the public reads used fastp at Q25 and MiXCR and kept productive beta chains. All rows with the same CDR3 protein become a single entry with the most common DNA and genes. TCRdb's processing, not the authors' own work, is the source of the V and J calls. This sample gives 300,000 to 400,000 distinct CDR3 sequences in total; approximately 20% of them show up just once. The ten largest clones capture around 37% of the sample.

This clonotype was picked up many times. Its antigen is still unknown. Its ends do not fully match the called genes, so a read error is possible. Measured from the cysteine to the phenylalanine, the CDR3 is 12 residues long. Only the CDR3 portion is preserved as DNA: 36 bases, with reading frame beginning at the first base. Per the germline V gene, SGHAT is the CDR1 and FQNNGV is the CDR2. Sample time point, as interpreted from the label and publication: newly diagnosed GD, antithyroid drugs for less than 3 months. For both TCR sequencing and RNA sequencing, RNA was extracted from PBMCs using TRIzol. Graves' disease was diagnosed according to American Thyroid Association guidelines. Patients for the study were recruited at an endocrinology department in Xi'an, China. From each patient, approximately 10 milliliters of peripheral blood was collected into an EDTA anticoagulant tube. PBMCs were isolated by Ficoll Paque Plus density gradient separation without further T cell sorting. An Agilent 2100 Bioanalyzer and agarose gel were used to assess RNA quality, and a NanoDrop 2000 was used to measure RNA concentration.

Sequenced here: peripheral blood mononuclear cells (PBMCs), sampled at new diagnosis, from a patient treated with antithyroid drugs. The TCR comes from a female donor with Graves disease. The V and J segments used are TRBV11-2 and TRBJ2-4, with no confidently assigned D gene. The sequenced DNA is TGTGCCAGCAGCTTAGAAGGAGACGGTACGGACTTC. Translated, it reads CASSLEGDGTDF.